This T cell receptor beta chain was sequenced during a study of blood T cell repertoires in COVID-19. Method: immunoSEQ multiplex PCR; TCRdb's copy keeps in-frame clones and lacks some. The data show approximately 280,000 clones, roughly nine tenths seen once. This clone was counted only a few times. Germline lookup yields CDR1 SGHRS and CDR2 YFSETQ. With 3 bases clipped from V and 2 bases from J, the junction kept 2 bases outside the gene matches. The CDR3 contains 15 residues. The clonotype was recovered from a woman aged 40 to 50 who had recovered from COVID-19. V and J are TRBV5-1 and TRBJ2-1; 10 nucleotides match TRBD1. The source material was PBMCs or T cells enriched from blood (not recorded which). CDR3 protein: CASSSDRGAYNEQFF. The DNA of the CDR3 is TGCGCCAGCAGCTCGGACAGGGGGGCCTACAATGAGCAGTTCTTC.